These 31 T cell receptor beta chains originate from one sample sequenced in a study of blood T cell dynamics during melanoma immunotherapy (dated by TCRdb to about 2020). The time point label here, explained by the study, means: pre-treatment baseline. Receptor libraries were prepared by the immunoSEQ multiplex PCR assay. The table comes from immuneACCESS by way of TCRdb, which keeps in-frame sequences with V and J called. Part of the clones is missing from these tables; in studies checked, under half for an unresolved V gene and the rest for unknown reasons. A total of 9,500 to 14,000 clones appear in this sample, approximately 87% of them only once. The ten biggest clones cover roughly 19% of the sample. Sequencing was performed on blood, taken from a patient treated with checkpoint blockade. These receptors came from a human donor with melanoma.

This clone has only one observation. The J gene is TRBJ1-1, the V gene TRBV6-5; D uncertain. This CDR3 comprises 13 residues. Trimming removed 5 bases from V and 6 bases from J, with 13 bases in between. The germline V gene has CDR1 MNHEY and CDR2 SVGAGI. As DNA, the CDR3 is TGTGCCAGCAGTGGAAAGGACTTCCCTGAAGCTTTCTTT. This gives the protein CASSGKDFPEAFF.

This chain joins TRBV18 and TRBJ1-1; D perhaps matches TRBD1 (6 bases). Trimming took 1 base from V and 1 from J, leaving 7 bases between them. CDR3 size: 14 residues. Germline lookup yields CDR1 KGHSH and CDR2 LQKENI. The CDR3 protein is CASSPRTENTEAFF. CDR3 nucleotide sequence: TGTGCCAGCTCACCACGGACAGAGAACACTGAAGCTTTCTTT.

J is TRBJ2-1 and V is TRBV4-1, with D perhaps TRBD1 (5 bases). Deletions cut 4 bases from V and 0 bases from J, with 10 bases between. The CDR3 covers 15 residues. Germline CDR1 reads MGHRA; CDR2 reads YSYEKL. The CDR3 DNA follows: TGCGCCAGCAGCCCCGACAGCAGCTCCTACAATGAGCAGTTCTTC. Translation gives CASSPDSSSYNEQFF.

The chain employs TRBV7-9 and TRBJ2-1, with D unclear. V lost 3 bases to trimming and J lost 6 bases, with 12 bases between them. The CDR3 has 14 residues. Germline CDR1 is SEHNR and CDR2 is FQNEAQ (reference sequence). For the CDR3, the DNA is TGTGCCAGCAGCTTCGACCTAATGGGCAATGAGCAGTTCTTC. Its protein product is CASSFDLMGNEQFF.

This chain links TRBV5-5 with TRBJ2-7, with 9 bases identical to TRBD1. Germline CDR1 SGHKS, CDR2 YYEKEE (reference sequence). Germline trimming cut 4 bases from V and 2 bases from J; bases unmatched to any gene: 1. The CDR3 runs 13 residues. The CDR3 DNA is TGTGCCAGCAGCCGACAGGGGGCCTACGAGCAGTACGTC. This codes for CASSRQGAYEQYV.

The V call is TRBV25-1, the J call TRBJ1-3; D is ambiguous. The CDR3 runs to 14 residues. Germline V gives CDR1 MGHDK, CDR2 SYGVNS. V gave up 2 bases and J gave up 2 bases, with 7 bases separating them. The CDR3, as DNA: TGTGCCAGCAGTGAACCCGGGGCTGGAAACACCATATATTTT. Translation: CASSEPGAGNTIYF.

This rearrangement joins TRBV6-5 to TRBJ1-6, with D perhaps matching TRBD1 (6 bases). Germline CDR1 reads MNHEY; CDR2 reads SVGAGI. The CDR3 length is 13 residues. Trimming took 11 bases from V and 0 from J, leaving 8 bases between them. DNA for the CDR3: TGTGCCTCACAGGGCTCCTATAATTCACCCCTCCACTTT. It is translated as CASQGSYNSPLHF.

J is TRBJ2-7 and V is TRBV29-1, with D perhaps given as TRBD1 or TRBD2 (5 bases each). Between the trimmed V and J ends, which lost 6 bases and 6 bases, there was a span of 15 bases. The CDR3 has 12 amino acids. CDR1 is SQVTM, CDR2 ANQGSEA, per germline. The CDR3 sequence: CSVRGEWGEQYF. The CDR3 nucleotides read TGCAGCGTGAGAGGGGAATGGGGCGAGCAGTACTTC.

Notes on this clone: One junction end does not reproduce the germline sequence, and a read error may be involved. V and J are TRBV10-3 and TRBJ2-7, with 8 bases lining up with TRBD2. The germline V gene encodes CDR1 ENHRY and CDR2 SYGVKD. The CDR3 contains 15 residues. The CDR3 reads CAVSGGAGGSYEQYF. In nucleotides, the CDR3 is TGTGCCGTCAGTGGAGGTGCGGGGGGTTCCTACGAGCAGTACTTC.

The chain recombines TRBV9 with TRBJ2-2; no clear D gene. The length of the CDR3 is 15 residues. V lost 0 bases and J lost 3, with 9 bases in between. CDR1 and CDR2 from the germline V gene are SGDLS and YYNGEE. The CDR3 DNA sequence: TGTGCCAGCAGCGTAGCTTTTACAGACACCGGGGAGCTGTTTTTT. Its protein product is CASSVAFTDTGELFF. Drawing the rest from reference TRBV9 and TRBJ2-2, the complete variable domain is DSGVTQTPKHLITATGQRVTLRCSPRSGDLSVYWYQQSLDQGLQFLIQYYNGEERAKGNILERFSAQQFPDLHSELNLSSLELGDSALYFCASSVAFTDTGELFFGEGSRLTVL.

The chain employs TRBV28 and TRBJ2-7; no definite D call. The CDR3 has 11 residues. The V gene lost 5 bases and the J gene lost 9 bases, with 11 bases spanning the gap. Germline CDR1 and CDR2: MDHEN and SYDVKM. The CDR3 coding sequence is TGTGCCAGCAGTACCCACGTCGTGCAGTACTTC. This codes for CASSTHVVQYF.

The V call is TRBV4-2, the J call TRBJ1-1; 7 bases are shared with TRBD1. Per germline, CDR1 LGHNA and CDR2 YNFKEQ. With 5 bases clipped from V and 3 bases from J, the junction kept 6 bases outside the gene matches. The CDR3 is made up of 14 amino acids. CDR3 nucleotide sequence: TGTGCCAGCAGCATAGGACAGGCCTACACTGAAGCTTTCTTT. Its protein is CASSIGQAYTEAFF.

The chain joins TRBV18 to TRBJ2-3; D might be TRBD1 (5 bases). Germline-derived CDR1 and CDR2 are KGHSH and LQKENI. Trimming pared 3 bases from V and 7 bases from J, leaving 8 bases between. The CDR3 has 12 amino acids. The chain's CDR3 is CASSPTENTQYF. DNA of the CDR3: TGTGCCAGCTCACCGACAGAAAATACGCAGTATTTT. The whole variable domain, filled in from reference TRBV18 and TRBJ2-3, reads NAGVMQNPRHLVRRRGQEARLRCSPMKGHSHVYWYRQLPEEGLKFMVYLQKENIIDESGMPKERFSAEFPKEGPSILRIQQVVRGDSAAYFCASSPTENTQYFGPGTRLTVL.

Regarding this clone: Other DNA sequences within the sample encode an identical CDR3. This chain connects TRBV5-4 to TRBJ1-2; TRBD1 might be the D (5 bases). V lost 4 bases and J 4 bases, leaving 20 bases between the germline ends. Germline V gives CDR1 SGHNT, CDR2 YYREEE (reference sequence). CDR3 length equals 16 residues. CDR3 sequence (DNA): TGTGCCAGCAGCGAGGACGGGGGACGTACTGTCTATGGCTACACCTTC. This codes for CASSEDGGRTVYGYTF.

This clone was picked up a small number of times. The CDR3 sequence is CSGQRESKQYF. The CDR3 nucleotides read TGCAGTGGCCAGCGGGAGTCAAAGCAGTACTTC. The V call is TRBV20-1, the J call TRBJ2-7; 8 bases are shared with TRBD2. Per the germline V gene, CDR1 is DFQATT and CDR2 is SNEGSKA (reference sequence). With 7 bases clipped from V and 8 bases from J, the junction kept 7 bases outside the gene matches. The CDR3 is made up of 11 amino acids.

This sequence joins TRBV7-7 and TRBJ1-5; 11 bases line up with TRBD1. Germline CDR1 SSHAT, CDR2 FNYEAQ (reference sequence). With V trimmed by 4 bases and J by 7 bases, 3 bases remained unmatched. CDR3 length: 14 amino acids. CDR3 sequence reads: CASSSGQGGQPQHF. CDR3 in DNA: TGTGCCAGCAGCTCGGGACAGGGGGGCCAGCCCCAGCATTTT.

This clone was recorded once. The V call is TRBV18, the J call TRBJ1-1; 10 positions match TRBD1. Germline values: CDR1 KGHSH, CDR2 LQKENI. The CDR3 is 17 amino acids. V shed 3 bases, J shed 4 bases, and the junction held 11 bases outside the gene matches. The CDR3 sequence is CASSPLTGGLVGTEAFF. CDR3 nucleotide sequence: TGTGCCAGCTCACCGCTGACAGGGGGCCTAGTCGGCACTGAAGCTTTCTTT.

In the case of this clone: This sample includes further DNA sequences coding for the same CDR3. This chain uses TRBV28 with TRBJ2-7, with a tentative D call TRBD2 (5 bases). The V and J ends lost 4 bases and 2 bases respectively, with 9 bases between them. The V gene's germline CDR1 is MDHEN and CDR2 SYDVKM. The CDR3 loop spans 13 amino acids. CDR3 coding DNA: TGTGCCAGCAGTTCAATCGGGGCCTACGAGCAGTACTTC. Amino acid sequence: CASSSIGAYEQYF.

This clone was recorded a few times. This chain's CDR3 is CASSLEGEQPQHF. CDR3 nucleotides: TGTGCCAGCAGCTTAGAAGGGGAACAGCCCCAGCATTTT. The chain is built from TRBV7-9 and TRBJ1-5; perhaps TRBD1 as D (5 bases). The V and J ends lost 1 base and 7 bases respectively, with 8 bases between them. This CDR3 spans 13 amino acids. The germline V gene has CDR1 SEHNR and CDR2 FQNEAQ (reference sequence).

Remarks on this clone: Germline and junction disagree at one end, which may indicate a read error. Here the CDR3 DNA reads TGTGCCAGCAGTTTAGCGAAGGGAGAGACCCAGTACTTC. This sequence encodes CASSLAKGETQYF. The gene calls are TRBV13 and TRBJ2-5; a possible D gene is TRBD2 (5 bases). Germline V gives CDR1 PRHDT, CDR2 FYEKMQ (reference sequence). This CDR3 has 13 residues.

The chain links TRBV2 to TRBJ1-5, with D tentatively TRBD1 (5 bases). The CDR3 is 14 amino acids. The germline CDR1 and CDR2 sequences are SNHLY and FYNNEI. Trimming removed 6 bases from V and 5 bases from J, with 14 bases in between. The CDR3 region is CASSLWTSDQPQHF. CDR3 DNA sequence: TGTGCCAGCAGCCTTTGGACATCCGATCAGCCCCAGCATTTT. Full variable domain (rest looked up from reference TRBV2 and TRBJ1-5): EPEVTQTPSHQVTQMGQEVILRCVPISNHLYFYWYRQILGQKVEFLVSFYNNEISEKSEIFDDQFSVERPDGSNFTLKIRSTKLEDSAMYFCASSLWTSDQPQHFGDGTRLSIL.

The genes are TRBV2 and TRBJ2-3, with D hard to call. The V end was cut by 6 bases, the J end by 8 bases, with 15 bases between. This CDR3 is 13 amino acids long. Per the germline V gene, CDR1 is SNHLY and CDR2 is FYNNEI. The CDR3 sequence: CASSGRPGTTQYF. The CDR3 region has the DNA TGTGCCAGCAGCGGACGGCCCGGCACTACGCAGTATTTT.

This chain uses TRBV9 with TRBJ2-1; 10 nucleotides match TRBD2. The germline CDR1 and CDR2 sequences are SGDLS and YYNGEE. The CDR3 runs to 15 residues. With V trimmed by 0 bases and J by 6 bases, 3 bases remained unmatched. Here the CDR3 DNA reads TGTGCCAGCAGCGTAGCGGCTAGCGGGAGCAATGAGCAGTTCTTC. Its protein is CASSVAASGSNEQFF.

The genes are TRBV10-3 and TRBJ2-5; 12 bases are shared with TRBD1. The germline CDR1 and CDR2 sequences are ENHRY and SYGVKD. The trim removed 10 bases at V and 5 bases at J, leaving 8 bases unmatched. The CDR3 has 14 residues. The CDR3 sequence is CATRDRGLGETQYF. DNA of the CDR3: TGTGCCACCCGGGACAGGGGGCTAGGGGAGACCCAGTACTTC.

This chain links TRBV4-1 with TRBJ1-1; the D gene is possibly TRBD1 (6 bases). Germline V gene lookup returns CDR1 MGHRA and CDR2 YSYEKL. The CDR3 length is 15 residues. Trimming took off 4 bases at V and 5 bases at J, with 17 bases between the two ends. The CDR3 spells CASSPAQGTNTEAFF. For the CDR3, the DNA is TGCGCCAGCAGCCCAGCACAGGGAACAAATACTGAAGCTTTCTTT.

This chain joins TRBV28 and TRBJ2-5; the match to TRBD2 covers 7 bases. The CDR3 covers 17 residues. The junction had 19 bases not matched to a gene; V was cut back by 7 bases and J by 5 bases. Germline lookup yields CDR1 MDHEN and CDR2 SYDVKM. The CDR3 loop reads CASTLRQSQRDGETQYF. For the CDR3, the DNA is TGTGCCAGCACCTTAAGGCAGTCGCAGCGGGATGGGGAGACCCAGTACTTC. Full variable domain (outside the CDR3, taken from reference TRBV28 and TRBJ2-5): DVKVTQSSRYLVKRTGEKVFLECVQDMDHENMFWYRQDPGLGLRLIYFSYDVKMKEKGDIPEGYSVSREKKERFSLILESASTNQTSMYLCASTLRQSQRDGETQYFGPGTRLLVL.

The rearrangement joins TRBV7-9 to TRBJ1-6, with D unclear. The CDR3 has 14 residues. The ends were cut back, 1 base at V and 7 bases at J, with 8 bases in the middle. Germline CDR1 SEHNR, CDR2 FQNEAQ (reference sequence). The CDR3 region has the DNA TGTGCCAGCAGCTTAGAAGTACAGAATTCACCCCTCCACTTT. This encodes CASSLEVQNSPLHF.

V is TRBV7-2 and J is TRBJ2-3, with D maybe TRBD2 (6 bases). Germline V gene sequence: CDR1 SGHTA, CDR2 FQGNSA. The V end was cut by 3 bases, the J end by 1 base, with 14 bases between. The CDR3 has 16 residues. The CDR3 is CASSFGSGSRTDTQYF. In DNA, the CDR3 is TGTGCCAGCAGCTTCGGGTCCGGGAGCCGCACAGATACGCAGTATTTT.

This rearrangement joins TRBV4-1 to TRBJ1-4; 7 nucleotides match TRBD1. CDR1 and CDR2 from the germline V gene are MGHRA and YSYEKL. The V and J ends lost 4 bases and 6 bases, in that order; junction bases with no gene match: 8. CDR3 length: 15 amino acids. The CDR3 is CASSRGGTGDEKLFF. The CDR3 nucleotides read TGCGCCAGCAGCCGAGGAGGTACAGGGGATGAAAAACTGTTTTTT.

This clone was detected only once. The chain uses TRBV7-2 and TRBJ1-1; 10 nucleotides agree with TRBD1. The CDR3 runs to 14 residues. CDR1 and CDR2 (germline): SGHTA, FQGNSA. V shed 4 bases, J shed 2 bases, and the junction held 1 base outside the gene matches. This CDR3 reads CASSSTGGNTEAFF. CDR3 bases: TGTGCCAGCAGCTCGACAGGGGGCAACACTGAAGCTTTCTTT.

The table lists this clone with a few counts. V usage is TRBV5-1 and J usage is TRBJ1-3; possible D gene TRBD1, 5 bases. The CDR3 covers 16 residues. Per the germline V gene, CDR1 is SGHRS and CDR2 is YFSETQ. Trimming took 4 bases from V and 0 from J, leaving 14 bases between them. CDR3 sequence: CASSLHDSSSGNTIYF. The DNA for the CDR3 is TGCGCCAGCAGCCTACATGACAGCAGCTCTGGAAACACCATATATTTT.